Each of the 32 T cell receptor beta chains below was sequenced from the same sample in a study of T cells in Graves' hyperthyroidism and ophthalmopathy. What was amplified from RNA transcripts were TCR beta CDR3 regions. The HTBI primer set drove a first-round RT-PCR of the TCR CDR3. Via MiXCR, TCRdb re-called the multiplex PCR reads, giving one row per CDR3 protein. The sample shows some 200,000 distinct CDR3 sequences, 17% of them seen only once. Sequenced sample: blood. The source of these receptors is a man in his fifties with Graves' hyperthyroidism.

The sample holds a few counts of this clonotype. The junction departs from the called germline gene at one end, perhaps through a read error. The chain is built from TRBV9 and TRBJ2-1, with TRBD2 matching over 10 bases. CDR3 size: 15 residues. Germline V gene data show CDR1 as SGDLS and CDR2 as YYNGEE. In DNA, the CDR3 is TGTGCCAGCAGCGGGCTAGCGGGAGCTCGCAATAAGCAGTTCTTC. This translates into CASSGLAGARNKQFF.

This clonotype was observed at least ten times. The chain joins TRBV27 to TRBJ1-1; D gene unclear. V was clipped by 6 bases and J by 0 bases, with 14 bases between them. Per germline, CDR1 MNHEY and CDR2 SMNVEV (reference sequence). The length of the CDR3 is 15 residues. The CDR3 loop is CASRQGPELNTEAFF. CDR3 in DNA: TGTGCCAGCAGACAAGGACCAGAGTTGAACACTGAAGCTTTCTTT.

The chain links TRBV29-1 to TRBJ2-3; 7 nucleotides align to TRBD2. This CDR3 is 13 amino acids long. Germline V lookup: CDR1 SQVTM, CDR2 ANQGSEA. J gave up 2 bases and V 2 bases, and 1 base lay outside the gene matches. CDR3 bases: TGCAGCGTTGAAACTAGCGCCACAGATACGCAGTATTTT. It specifies CSVETSATDTQYF.

This clonotype was seen ten or more times. The rearrangement links TRBV5-5 to TRBJ2-3, with D possibly called TRBD1 or TRBD2 (5 bases each). The CDR3 contains 15 residues. V was shortened by 2 bases and J by 1 base, with 11 bases between the two germline ends. Germline-derived CDR1 and CDR2 are SGHKS and YYEKEE (reference sequence). Written as DNA, the CDR3 is TGTGCCAGCAGCTTCCGGGACGGTCGCACAGATACGCAGTATTTT. As protein: CASSFRDGRTDTQYF.

The chain has TRBV10-3 and TRBJ1-2, with D maybe TRBD1 (6 bases). The CDR3 has 12 amino acids. Germline CDR1 and CDR2: ENHRY and SYGVKD. The ends were cut back, 6 bases at V and 7 bases at J, with 12 bases in the middle. CDR3 loop: CAIRDSHPGYTF. Written as DNA, the CDR3 is TGTGCCATCAGGGACAGTCATCCTGGCTACACCTTC.

The chain couples TRBV6-2 or TRBV6-3 to TRBJ2-1, with D possibly TRBD2 on 6 matching bases. This CDR3 region has 14 residues. With 5 bases removed from V and 4 bases from J, the gap between germline ends came to 12 bases. Per germline, CDR1 MNHEY and CDR2 SVGEGT. Here the CDR3 reads CASSLPLAYNEQFF. CDR3 coding DNA: TGTGCCAGCAGTCTCCCGCTAGCGTACAATGAGCAGTTCTTC.

The V call is TRBV11-2, the J call TRBJ2-1, with D perhaps TRBD1 (6 bases). The length of the CDR3 is 13 residues. V lost 5 bases and J lost 10, with 15 bases in between. Germline V CDR1 and CDR2: SGHAT, FQNNGV. CDR3 nucleotide sequence: TGTGCCAGCAGCCCCCGGACAGTTGGGGAGCAGTTCTTC. Translation: CASSPRTVGEQFF.

The chain combines TRBV7-2 with TRBJ1-2, with D perhaps TRBD1 (5 bases). Per germline, CDR1 SGHTA and CDR2 FQGNSA. V was trimmed by 6 bases and J by 0 bases, leaving 8 bases between them. The CDR3 totals 13 residues. This CDR3 is CASRDTANYGYTF. The CDR3 DNA sequence: TGTGCCAGCAGGGACACTGCTAACTATGGCTACACCTTC. The variable domain in full, with the rest retrieved from reference TRBV7-2 and TRBJ1-2, is GAGVSQSPSNKVTEKGKDVELRCDPISGHTALYWYRQSLGQGLEFLIYFQGNSAPDKSGLPSDRFSAERTGGSVSTLTIQRTQQEDSAVYLCASRDTANYGYTFGSGTRLTVV.

The gene calls are TRBV5-4 and TRBJ1-6; D is unresolved. Germline loops: CDR1 SGHNT, CDR2 YYREEE (reference sequence). This CDR3 spans 14 amino acids. V dropped 3 bases and J dropped 9 bases, with 13 bases sitting between them. The CDR3: CASSSRASGSPLHF. The CDR3 DNA reads TGTGCCAGCAGCTCCCGGGCCTCGGGTTCACCCCTCCACTTT.

The rearrangement joins TRBV28 to TRBJ1-3, with 10 bases lining up with TRBD1. Unmatched junction bases numbered 7, after V lost 4 bases and J lost 7 bases. The CDR3 length is 15 residues. Germline lookup yields CDR1 MDHEN and CDR2 SYDVKM. The CDR3 region is CASSSPDRGPNTIYF. CDR3 in DNA: TGTGCCAGCAGTTCACCCGACAGGGGGCCGAACACCATATATTTT.

This chain links TRBV5-1 with TRBJ1-5; no reliable D call. This CDR3 has 13 amino acids. With 0 bases removed from V and 6 bases from J, the gap between germline ends came to 7 bases. Germline CDR1 and CDR2: SGHRS and YFSETQ. CDR3 protein: CASSLAWGQPQHF. CDR3 sequence (DNA): TGCGCCAGCAGCTTGGCCTGGGGTCAGCCCCAGCATTTT.

This clonotype has a handful of counts. The CDR3 region is CASSQVLGEKQYF. For the CDR3, the DNA is TGCGCCAGCAGCCAAGTACTGGGGGAGAAGCAGTACTTC. This sequence joins TRBV4-1 and TRBJ2-7; D possibly uses TRBD1 or TRBD2 (5 bases each). Germline CDR1 and CDR2: MGHRA and YSYEKL. V was cut by 1 base and J by 8 bases, with 12 bases left in between. This CDR3 comprises 13 residues.

Ten or more counts support this clonotype. This chain links TRBV9 with TRBJ1-1; D is unresolved. V was cut by 1 base and J by 1 base, with 8 bases left in between. Germline assignment: CDR1 SGDLS and CDR2 YYNGEE. The length of the CDR3 is 14 residues. CDR3 nucleotides: TGTGCCAGCAGCGTAAGGCAGGAGAACACTGAAGCTTTCTTT. It codes for CASSVRQENTEAFF.

Many counts were recorded for this clonotype. The rearrangement uses TRBV18 and TRBJ2-4; 9 nucleotides align to TRBD1. Trimming cost V 2 bases and J 13 bases; bases outside gene matches: 12. There are 15 residues in the CDR3. Germline V gives CDR1 KGHSH, CDR2 LQKENI. CDR3 DNA: TGTGCCAGCTCACCAGGACAGGGGCGCATGATAATACAGTACTTC. Translating gives CASSPGQGRMIIQYF.

The chain employs TRBV29-1 and TRBJ2-7, with TRBD1 identical over 9 bases. CDR1 is SQVTM, CDR2 ANQGSEA, per germline. This CDR3 has 16 residues. Losses at the gene ends were 5 bases for V and 3 bases for J; bases not matched to a gene: 14. The CDR3 loop is CSVRSGQGTPNYEQYF. CDR3 in DNA: TGCAGCGTTCGGTCAGGACAGGGGACCCCCAACTACGAGCAGTACTTC.

This clonotype was seen only a few times. A much larger clone is a single base away; this may be a read error. The rearrangement uses TRBV11-3 and TRBJ1-1; D gene unclear. From germline, CDR1 is SGHNT and CDR2 YENEEA. The CDR3 spans 15 residues. In nucleotides, the CDR3 is TGTGCCAGCGGCTTAGATAGTACGAGAACGATTGAAGCTTTCTTT. Translated, it gives CASGLDSTRTIEAFF.

This clonotype was found many times. The chain joins TRBV20-1 to TRBJ2-3, with TRBD2 as a possible D gene (6 bases). V was clipped by 7 bases and J by 0 bases, with 11 bases between them. This CDR3 comprises 13 residues. CDR1 is DFQATT and CDR2 is SNEGSKA in the germline V gene (reference sequence). The CDR3 spells CSVGGRSTDTQYF. CDR3 nucleotide sequence: TGCAGTGTGGGGGGAAGGAGCACAGATACGCAGTATTTT.

This clonotype was observed many times. This sequence joins TRBV12-3 or TRBV12-4 and TRBJ2-2; 8 bases line up with TRBD2. This CDR3 has 14 amino acids. V lost 6 bases, J lost 6 bases, and 6 bases stayed unmatched. The CDR3 region has the DNA TGTGCCAGCAGATCACTAGCGGTTCCCGGGGAGCTGTTTTTT. Amino acids: CASRSLAVPGELFF.

This sequence joins TRBV20-1 and TRBJ2-1, with 7 bases aligning to TRBD2. V dropped 6 bases and J dropped 2; count of bases not matched to a gene: 16. In germline, CDR1 is DFQATT, CDR2 SNEGSKA (reference sequence). The CDR3 loop spans 17 amino acids. For the CDR3, the DNA is TGCAGTGCCTTAACTCGTGGATCTAGCGGAACCTACAATGAGCAGTTCTTC. It codes for CSALTRGSSGTYNEQFF.

Worth noting for this clonotype: This could be a read error, since a much larger clone is one nucleotide away. The chain is built from TRBV20-1 and TRBJ1-1; D is perhaps TRBD1 (5 bases). The CDR3 consists of 12 residues. Germline lookup yields CDR1 DFQATT and CDR2 SNEGSKA (reference sequence). The CDR3 is CSSTAMNTETFF. CDR3 sequence (DNA): TGCAGTTCGACAGCCATGAACACTGAAACTTTCTTT.

This clonotype was picked up a small number of times. The chain employs TRBV6-6 and TRBJ2-3; TRBD2 is a possible D gene (6 bases). CDR3 length: 15 amino acids. The V gene's germline CDR1 is MNHNY and CDR2 SVGAGI (reference sequence). Between the trimmed V and J ends, which lost 0 bases and 3 bases, there was a span of 10 bases. CDR3 residues: CASSYSAGRTDTQYF. In DNA, the CDR3 is TGTGCCAGCAGTTACTCCGCAGGGAGGACAGATACGCAGTATTTT.

This clonotype was recorded many times. This chain connects TRBV28 to TRBJ2-7; D perhaps matches TRBD1 (5 bases). Per the germline V gene, CDR1 is MDHEN and CDR2 is SYDVKM. The CDR3 consists of 13 residues. The germline V and J ends were trimmed by 7 bases and 3 bases, with 13 bases remaining between them. The CDR3 DNA is TGTGCCAGCACAACTCATAGGGGCTACGAGCAGTACTTC. It codes for CASTTHRGYEQYF.

The V call is TRBV12-3 or TRBV12-4, the J call TRBJ2-7; 8 positions agree with TRBD1. V lost 7 bases to trimming and J lost 4 bases; unmatched junction nucleotides: 9. This CDR3 comprises 14 residues. CDR3 sequence: CASNSDRVAYEQYF. CDR3 bases: TGTGCCAGCAATTCGGACAGGGTAGCGTACGAGCAGTACTTC.

This clonotype has just one count. This chain links TRBV5-1 with TRBJ2-6, with 10 bases lining up with TRBD2. There are 22 residues in the CDR3. The germline V gene has CDR1 SGHRS and CDR2 YFSETQ. J was trimmed by 2 bases and V by 0 bases; bases with no gene match: 17. In nucleotides, the CDR3 is TGCGCCAGCAGCTTGGTCCCAGGAACGTCAGCGGGAGGGCCAGCTGGGGCCAACGTCCTGACTTTC. Protein product: CASSLVPGTSAGGPAGANVLTF.

There are many counts of this clonotype. This chain connects TRBV18 to TRBJ2-3, with 14 bases fitting TRBD2. The CDR3 loop spans 15 amino acids. Germline CDR1 KGHSH, CDR2 LQKENI. The trim removed 5 bases at V and 6 bases at J, leaving 4 bases unmatched. CDR3 protein: CASSRTSGRRDTQYF. The CDR3 region has the DNA TGTGCCAGCTCAAGGACTAGCGGGAGGCGGGATACGCAGTATTTT. The variable domain in full, completed from reference TRBV18 and TRBJ2-3, reads NAGVMQNPRHLVRRRGQEARLRCSPMKGHSHVYWYRQLPEEGLKFMVYLQKENIIDESGMPKERFSAEFPKEGPSILRIQQVVRGDSAAYFCASSRTSGRRDTQYFGPGTRLTVL.

This clonotype was counted ten times or more. The rearrangement uses TRBV28 and TRBJ2-7, with 7 bases fitting TRBD1. CDR3 length: 16 amino acids. The germline gives CDR1 MDHEN, CDR2 SYDVKM. The junction had 9 bases not matched to a gene; V was cut back by 4 bases and J by 0 bases. The CDR3 loop reads CASSWRPDRSSYEQYF. Written as DNA, the CDR3 is TGTGCCAGCAGTTGGCGGCCGGACAGGAGCTCCTACGAGCAGTACTTC.

This clonotype turned up a few times. The chain links TRBV7-2 to TRBJ2-7; D ambiguous. Germline V gene sequence: CDR1 SGHTA, CDR2 FQGNSA. Trimming left V 1 base short and J 2 bases short, with 9 bases between. This CDR3 comprises 14 residues. The CDR3 protein is CASSLGYGTYEQYF. As DNA, the CDR3 is TGTGCCAGCAGCTTAGGGTACGGCACCTACGAGCAGTACTTC.

This clonotype was seen at least ten times. The chain recombines TRBV6-1 with TRBJ2-5; 8 positions match TRBD2. The J segment lost 7 bases and the V segment lost 5 bases, leaving 3 bases of the junction unmatched. This CDR3 is 12 amino acids long. Germline CDR1 MNHNS, CDR2 SASEGT. The CDR3 is CASSSGSVTQYF. CDR3 in DNA: TGTGCCAGCAGTAGCGGGAGTGTGACCCAGTACTTC.

This clonotype was detected ten times or more. V usage is TRBV20-1 and J usage is TRBJ2-1; TRBD2 aligns across 8 bases. The germline gives CDR1 DFQATT, CDR2 SNEGSKA (reference sequence). Germline trimming cut 1 base from V and 2 bases from J; bases unmatched to any gene: 4. The CDR3 has 15 residues. Here the CDR3 DNA reads TGCAGTGCTAGAGCGGGAGGGAAGGCCTACAATGAGCAGTTCTTC. As protein: CSARAGGKAYNEQFF.

This clonotype has more than one count but fewer than ten. The V and J genes are TRBV7-6 and TRBJ1-5; D uncertain. The CDR3 sequence is 15 residues long. Germline values: CDR1 SGHVS, CDR2 FNYEAQ. Trimming took 6 bases from V and 1 from J, leaving 13 bases between them. Written as DNA, the CDR3 is TGTGCCAGCAGTGCCGGGAGAGGGAGCAATCAGCCCCAGCATTTT. Translated: CASSAGRGSNQPQHF.

This clonotype was detected ten times or more. This chain joins TRBV9 and TRBJ2-7, with D tentatively TRBD1 (6 bases). The CDR3 is 14 residues long. V lost 4 bases and J 2 bases, leaving 13 bases between the germline ends. Germline V CDR1 and CDR2: SGDLS, YYNGEE. The CDR3: CASSPRTDPYEQYF. CDR3 nucleotides: TGTGCCAGCAGCCCGCGGACAGATCCCTACGAGCAGTACTTC. The full variable domain, rest sourced from reference TRBV9 and TRBJ2-7, is DSGVTQTPKHLITATGQRVTLRCSPRSGDLSVYWYQQSLDQGLQFLIQYYNGEERAKGNILERFSAQQFPDLHSELNLSSLELGDSALYFCASSPRTDPYEQYFGPGTRLTVT.

This clonotype was seen at least ten times. The rearrangement joins TRBV6-1 to TRBJ2-3; D remains unclear. The CDR3 sequence is 15 residues long. Trimming cost V 8 bases and J 0 bases, with 15 bases left between them. Germline CDR1 and CDR2: MNHNS and SASEGT. CDR3 nucleotide sequence: TGTGCCAGCGGCTTGGACGGCACTAGCACAGATACGCAGTATTTT. Amino acid sequence: CASGLDGTSTDTQYF.